A single sample is the source of the 16 T cell receptor beta chains below, sequenced in a study of beta chain features in type 1 diabetes. The investigators reverse transcribed all of the isolated RNA, so they sequenced expressed TCRB transcripts. Libraries were prepared by immunoSEQ multiplex PCR; TCRdb keeps only in-frame clonotypes and omits some of them. The profile covers 130,000 to 150,000 clones, with 48% appearing a single time and around 0.39% taken by the ten largest. Sequenced: Tregs from blood. All receptors come from a man between 18 and 29 years old in good health.

The J gene is TRBJ2-5, the V gene TRBV29-1, with unresolved D. Looked up from germline, CDR1 is SQVTM and CDR2 is ANQGSEA. The CDR3 has 10 residues. V was clipped by 5 bases and J by 5 bases, with 6 bases between them. CDR3 sequence: CSVRVETQYF. The CDR3 DNA follows: TGCAGCGTTCGGGTGGAGACCCAGTACTTC.

The gene calls are TRBV5-4 and TRBJ2-7; 7 nucleotides align to TRBD1. V trimming: 3 bases; J trimming: 3 bases; junction bases outside the gene matches: 9. The CDR3 consists of 15 residues. Germline V CDR1 and CDR2: SGHNT, YYREEE (reference sequence). The CDR3 DNA sequence: TGTGCCAGCAGCTCCAAACCAGGGGGTATCTACGAGCAGTACTTC. Translation gives CASSSKPGGIYEQYF.

This rearrangement joins TRBV18 to TRBJ1-2, with TRBD1 as a possible D gene (6 bases). The CDR3 contains 13 residues. V lost 6 bases to trimming and J lost 8 bases, with 16 bases between them. CDR1 and CDR2 from the germline V gene are KGHSH and LQKENI. Written as DNA, the CDR3 is TGTGCCAGCTCCCCCGGACAGCTCGGCGGCTACACCTTC. It specifies CASSPGQLGGYTF.

The V gene is TRBV28, the J gene TRBJ2-7, with D possibly TRBD2 on 5 matching bases. This CDR3 has 13 amino acids. Germline V gives CDR1 MDHEN, CDR2 SYDVKM. V shed 3 bases and J shed 3 bases, with 9 bases lying between them. CDR3 nucleotide sequence: TGTGCCAGCAGTTTTTTCCGGGACTACGAGCAGTACTTC. Amino acid sequence: CASSFFRDYEQYF. Combining the CDR3 with reference TRBV28 and TRBJ2-7 gives the whole variable domain DVKVTQSSRYLVKRTGEKVFLECVQDMDHENMFWYRQDPGLGLRLIYFSYDVKMKEKGDIPEGYSVSREKKERFSLILESASTNQTSMYLCASSFFRDYEQYFGPGTRLTVT.

The CDR3 bases are TGTGCCAGCAGCCCGGGACTAGCGGGGGTAACCTACGAGCAGTACTTC. It encodes CASSPGLAGVTYEQYF. J is TRBJ2-7 and V is TRBV5-6; TRBD2 matches at 14 bases. The germline V gene has CDR1 SGHDT and CDR2 YYEEEE. The CDR3 runs 16 residues. V was pared by 4 bases and J by 2 bases, with 5 bases of the junction left unmatched.

This clone turned up a few times. The chain carries TRBV29-1 and TRBJ1-4; possibly TRBD1 for D (5 bases). Germline V CDR1 and CDR2: SQVTM, ANQGSEA. The CDR3 runs 15 residues. V was shortened by 6 bases and J by 0 bases, with 14 bases between the two germline ends. The CDR3, as DNA: TGCAGCGTGCGTGGGACTGCTGCAACTAATGAAAAACTGTTTTTT. This codes for CSVRGTAATNEKLFF.

The J gene is TRBJ1-4, the V gene TRBV2, with TRBD1 identical over 10 bases. Germline V gives CDR1 SNHLY, CDR2 FYNNEI. CDR3 length: 13 amino acids. Germline trimming cut 7 bases from V and 7 bases from J; bases unmatched to any gene: 3. CDR3 nucleotides: TGTGCCAGCAATAGACAGGGGGCTGAAAAACTGTTTTTT. Encoded protein: CASNRQGAEKLFF.

The V call is TRBV18, the J call TRBJ1-6; 8 bases fit TRBD1. With V trimmed by 3 bases and J by 6 bases, 4 bases remained unmatched. This CDR3 contains 15 residues. Germline V CDR1 and CDR2: KGHSH, LQKENI. The CDR3 nucleotides are TGTGCCAGCTCACCCACAGGGGGAAGTAATTCACCCCTCCACTTT. Encoded protein: CASSPTGGSNSPLHF.

The chain joins TRBV5-4 to TRBJ1-4, with D perhaps TRBD1 (5 bases). The CDR3 runs to 15 residues. V gave up 4 bases and J gave up 0 bases, with 10 bases separating them. CDR1 and CDR2 (germline): SGHNT, YYREEE (reference sequence). CDR3: CASSRDSATNEKLFF. Here the CDR3 DNA reads TGTGCCAGCAGCCGGGACTCAGCAACTAATGAAAAACTGTTTTTT.

The chain uses TRBV6-5 and TRBJ1-2; D not resolved. The CDR3 spans 13 residues. V shed 2 bases and J shed 1 base, with 5 bases lying between them. Germline V gene sequence: CDR1 MNHEY, CDR2 SVGAGI. The CDR3 reads CASSYTGNYGYTF. DNA of the CDR3: TGTGCCAGCAGTTACACGGGTAACTATGGCTACACCTTC.

V is TRBV5-1 and J is TRBJ2-3, with D uncertain. This CDR3 spans 12 amino acids. V was pared by 1 base and J by 4 bases, with 4 bases between. Germline V lookup: CDR1 SGHRS, CDR2 YFSETQ. The CDR3 is CASSLTADTQYF. DNA for the CDR3: TGCGCCAGCAGCTTGACTGCAGATACGCAGTATTTT.

The chain carries TRBV19 and TRBJ2-5, with 9 bases identical to TRBD1. Germline lookup yields CDR1 LNHDA and CDR2 SQIVND (reference sequence). The trim removed 3 bases at V and 7 bases at J, leaving 9 bases unmatched. The CDR3 length is 15 residues. The CDR3 loop reads CASSIVGQGGVTQYF. The CDR3 DNA reads as TGTGCCAGTAGTATCGTGGGACAGGGTGGTGTGACCCAGTACTTC.

The V call is TRBV6-5, the J call TRBJ1-2, with D perhaps matching TRBD1 (6 bases). CDR1 is MNHEY, CDR2 SVGAGI, per germline. The CDR3 consists of 15 residues. The germline V and J ends were trimmed by 5 bases and 5 bases, with 18 bases remaining between them. The CDR3 loop reads CASSNKSGQKYGYTF. The DNA for the CDR3 is TGTGCCAGCAGTAACAAATCGGGACAAAAGTATGGCTACACCTTC.

This clone has more than one count but fewer than ten. The rearrangement uses TRBV7-2 and TRBJ2-3; D may be TRBD2 (6 bases). V was trimmed by 4 bases and J by 8 bases, leaving 13 bases between them. This CDR3 spans 13 amino acids. Germline V CDR1 and CDR2: SGHTA, FQGNSA. CDR3 DNA sequence: TGTGCCAGCAGCTCGGGAGTGAAATTTACGCAGTATTTT. Translation gives CASSSGVKFTQYF.

The chain links TRBV10-3 to TRBJ2-1; D is perhaps TRBD1 (5 bases). CDR1 and CDR2 from the germline V gene are ENHRY and SYGVKD. V was trimmed by 0 bases and J by 3 bases, leaving 9 bases between them. This CDR3 contains 15 residues. CDR3 DNA sequence: TGTGCCATCAGTGAGTCGGATAGGGGCTACAATGAGCAGTTCTTC. The encoded protein is CAISESDRGYNEQFF.

This clone was seen only a few times. This rearrangement joins TRBV4-3 to TRBJ1-2, with 10 bases that match TRBD1. Per germline, CDR1 LGHNA and CDR2 YSLEER. CDR3 length: 16 residues. J was trimmed by 3 bases and V by 0 bases; bases with no gene match: 4. The CDR3 DNA reads TGCGCCAGCAGCCAAGACGGGGGACAGGGGTACTATGGCTACACCTTC. Its translation is CASSQDGGQGYYGYTF.